Below are 21 T cell receptor beta chains sequenced from a single sample in a study of T-cell memory formation after mild COVID-19. TCRdb ran MiXCR on the 5' RACE reads and lists one entry per CDR3 protein. The sample has about 400,000 distinct CDR3 sequences; around 17% are singletons. Sample: PBMCs or a T cell subset sorted from them (not recorded which). The receptors here all came from a man between 18 and 35 years old who had mild COVID-19 (a few samples of this study predate the infection). Cell type and time point are not known.

The chain carries TRBV4-1 and TRBJ1-4; TRBD1 matches 7 bases. Germline lookup yields CDR1 MGHRA and CDR2 YSYEKL. V lost 4 bases and J lost 0; bases outside the gene matches: 11. This CDR3 contains 18 residues. In DNA, the CDR3 is TGCGCCAGCAGCCGTGTTGGGACAGAGTATGCAACTAATGAAAAACTGTTTTTT. Protein sequence: CASSRVGTEYATNEKLFF.

V and J are TRBV12-3 or TRBV12-4 and TRBJ2-6; D ambiguous. V lost 6 bases to trimming and J lost 0 bases, with 15 bases between them. This CDR3 has 17 amino acids. CDR3 sequence reads: CASSRSNAYSGANVLTF. CDR3 nucleotide sequence: TGTGCCAGCAGCCGATCCAATGCTTACTCTGGGGCCAACGTCCTGACTTTC.

The genes are TRBV29-1 and TRBJ2-3; 10 nucleotides agree with TRBD2. The V segment lost 7 bases and the J segment 4 bases; nucleotides outside the gene matches: 5. Per germline, CDR1 SQVTM and CDR2 ANQGSEA. The CDR3 totals 13 residues. The DNA for the CDR3 is TGCAGCGAGCGGGGGGGCCGTTCAGATACGCAGTATTTT. Translation gives CSERGGRSDTQYF.

A few counts support this clonotype. CDR3 amino acids: CASSQGANVYNEQFF. CDR3 DNA sequence: TGTGCCAGCAGTCAGGGGGCTAACGTTTACAATGAGCAGTTCTTC. The rearrangement joins TRBV12-3 or TRBV12-4 to TRBJ2-1; 8 positions agree with TRBD1. The junction had 7 bases not matched to a gene; V was cut back by 5 bases and J by 4 bases. The CDR3 runs 15 residues.

The V call is TRBV5-4, the J call TRBJ1-3, with TRBD1 matching over 7 bases. V lost 0 bases and J lost 4; bases outside the gene matches: 1. Germline V lookup: CDR1 SGHNT, CDR2 YYREEE (reference sequence). The CDR3 runs to 14 residues. CDR3 loop: CASSLEGGGNTIYF. In DNA form, the CDR3 reads TGTGCCAGCAGCTTGGAAGGGGGCGGAAACACCATATATTTT.

This clonotype was seen a few times. This rearrangement joins TRBV3-1 to TRBJ2-5; D not resolved. The V end was cut by 4 bases, the J end by 2 bases, with 11 bases between. The CDR3 is 14 residues long. Germline lookup yields CDR1 LGHDT and CDR2 YNNKEL (reference sequence). The CDR3 region has the DNA TGTGCCAGCAGCCCGCGTCTACCGCAAGAGACCCAGTACTTC. Protein sequence: CASSPRLPQETQYF.

This chain uses TRBV2 with TRBJ1-1, with unresolved D. CDR3 length equals 14 residues. V lost 3 bases and J 0 bases, leaving 8 bases between the germline ends. CDR1 and CDR2 from the germline V gene are SNHLY and FYNNEI. CDR3 nucleotide sequence: TGTGCCAGCAGTGAGTCCAGGATGAACACTGAAGCTTTCTTT. Its protein is CASSESRMNTEAFF.

The chain has TRBV5-6 and TRBJ2-4; a possible D gene is TRBD2 (6 bases). This CDR3 has 14 amino acids. Germline loops: CDR1 SGHDT, CDR2 YYEEEE. Trimming removed 5 bases from V and 0 bases from J, with 9 bases in between. The CDR3 sequence: CASRTGGAKNIQYF. The CDR3 DNA reads as TGTGCCAGCAGAACCGGGGGAGCCAAAAACATTCAGTACTTC.

CDR3 sequence reads: CASSLSLGRGTDTQYF. CDR3 DNA sequence: TGTGCCAGCAGCTTAAGTCTTGGGCGGGGGACAGATACGCAGTATTTT. This rearrangement joins TRBV7-6 to TRBJ2-3; 7 nucleotides line up with TRBD2. The CDR3 is 16 amino acids. Germline loops: CDR1 SGHVS, CDR2 FNYEAQ. V lost 2 bases to trimming and J lost 3 bases; unmatched junction nucleotides: 8.

The V gene is TRBV5-1, the J gene TRBJ2-7, with 7 bases identical to TRBD1. The CDR3 totals 15 residues. The V and J ends lost 4 bases and 3 bases, in that order; junction bases with no gene match: 10. Germline V gene sequence: CDR1 SGHRS, CDR2 YFSETQ. This CDR3 is CASSPGVGTDYEQYV. The CDR3 DNA sequence: TGCGCCAGCAGCCCCGGGGTCGGGACAGACTACGAGCAGTACGTC.

J is TRBJ1-3 and V is TRBV6-1; 9 nucleotides line up with TRBD1. The CDR3 covers 16 residues. Germline CDR1 MNHNS, CDR2 SASEGT. Unmatched junction bases numbered 5, after V lost 5 bases and J lost 0 bases. CDR3 coding DNA: TGTGCCAGCAGTTACGGACAGGGGACCTCTGGAAACACCATATATTTT. Residues: CASSYGQGTSGNTIYF.

The chain links TRBV3-1 to TRBJ2-3; 7 bases match TRBD1. Germline V lookup: CDR1 LGHDT, CDR2 YNNKEL (reference sequence). This CDR3 contains 16 residues. The junction had 7 bases not matched to a gene; V was cut back by 4 bases and J by 0 bases. As DNA, the CDR3 is TGTGCCAGCAGCCCTTCTACGGGACAGAGCACAGATACGCAGTATTTT. Translating it yields CASSPSTGQSTDTQYF.

For this clonotype: One end of the junction is discordant with germline, which a read error may explain. This rearrangement joins TRBV7-6 to TRBJ2-2; D perhaps matches TRBD1 (6 bases). Germline V gene sequence: CDR1 SGHVS, CDR2 FNYEAQ. The CDR3 runs to 16 residues. The DNA of the CDR3 is TGTGCCAGCAGCCCACTCGGGACACCGAACACCTGGGAGCTGTTTTTT. Translating gives CASSPLGTPNTWELFF.

This clonotype showed up just a few times. The rearrangement links TRBV20-1 to TRBJ2-7, with TRBD1 identical over 7 bases. The CDR3 consists of 11 residues. V was clipped by 3 bases and J by 7 bases; unmatched bases: 3. From germline, CDR1 is DFQATT and CDR2 SNEGSKA (reference sequence). DNA for the CDR3: TGCAGTGCTAGGGGCAGGGGGGAGCAGTACTTC. This encodes CSARGRGEQYF.

This clonotype has only a few counts. The V and J genes are TRBV20-1 and TRBJ1-1; D gene uncertain. Trimming pared 3 bases from V and 1 base from J, leaving 12 bases between. The germline gives CDR1 DFQATT, CDR2 SNEGSKA (reference sequence). The CDR3 is made up of 14 amino acids. The CDR3 sequence: CSARSGSQNTEAFF. CDR3 bases: TGCAGTGCTAGGTCGGGGTCCCAGAACACTGAAGCTTTCTTT.

This rearrangement joins TRBV2 to TRBJ2-1, with D unclear. Germline V gene data show CDR1 as SNHLY and CDR2 as FYNNEI. This CDR3 is built from 14 residues. The V and J ends lost 5 bases and 2 bases respectively, with 10 bases between them. The DNA for the CDR3 is TGTGCCAGCAGTAAGGACCCCCCCTACAATGAGCAGTTCTTC. Translated: CASSKDPPYNEQFF.

V is TRBV4-1 and J is TRBJ1-4, with 8 positions matching TRBD1. With 2 bases clipped from V and 3 bases from J, the junction kept 8 bases outside the gene matches. Looked up from germline, CDR1 is MGHRA and CDR2 is YSYEKL. The CDR3 spans 17 residues. The DNA for the CDR3 is TGCGCCAGCAGCCAAATAGGACAGGGCCTATCTAATGAAAAACTGTTTTTT. It translates to CASSQIGQGLSNEKLFF.

The rearrangement links TRBV28 to TRBJ2-1; a possible D gene is TRBD1 (6 bases). Germline V CDR1 and CDR2: MDHEN, SYDVKM. V shed 8 bases and J shed 8 bases, with 25 bases lying between them. The CDR3 covers 16 residues. The CDR3, as DNA: TGTGCCAGCGAAATAGGGATCCCCCAGGGGTCGGATGAGCAGTTCTTC. Its protein is CASEIGIPQGSDEQFF.

V and J are TRBV5-1 and TRBJ2-6, with unresolved D. The CDR3 is 14 amino acids. Germline V gene data show CDR1 as SGHRS and CDR2 as YFSETQ. Trimming removed 3 bases at V and 2 bases at J, with 6 bases between. CDR3 coding DNA: TGCGCCAGCAGCTCCTCGGCTGGGGCCAACGTCCTGACTTTC. This gives the protein CASSSSAGANVLTF.

This CDR3 is CAISGRGGGALVGDTQYF. In nucleotides, the CDR3 is TGTGCCATCAGTGGAAGGGGCGGGGGGGCTTTAGTAGGAGATACGCAGTATTTT. The genes are TRBV10-3 and TRBJ2-3, with 9 bases that match TRBD2. The CDR3 has 18 amino acids. Germline loops: CDR1 ENHRY, CDR2 SYGVKD. V trimming: 4 bases; J trimming: 5 bases; junction bases outside the gene matches: 16.

At least ten counts were recorded for this clonotype. The chain joins TRBV5-5 to TRBJ1-1; tentatively, D is TRBD1 (5 bases). The CDR3 loop spans 14 amino acids. The V end was cut by 4 bases, the J end by 0 bases, with 10 bases between. The germline CDR1 and CDR2 sequences are SGHKS and YYEKEE (reference sequence). CDR3: CASSRGTVNTEAFF. The DNA of the CDR3 is TGTGCCAGCAGCCGGGGGACGGTGAACACTGAAGCTTTCTTT.